The 21 T cell receptor beta chains listed next were all sequenced from one sample in a study of blood T cell repertoires in COVID-19. Clones were sequenced by immunoSEQ multiplex PCR, and TCRdb holds only the in-frame ones, with some missing. Among more than 95,000 clones listed, approximately 91% were seen once. Sequencing used peripheral blood. The receptors shown here come from a human donor in a cohort sampled during active COVID-19.

The chain recombines TRBV28 with TRBJ1-2, with 10 nucleotides matching TRBD1. Unmatched junction bases numbered 7, after V lost 5 bases and J lost 4 bases. There are 15 residues in the CDR3. The germline gives CDR1 MDHEN, CDR2 SYDVKM. This chain's CDR3 is CASSLMTGGSYGYTF. For the CDR3, the DNA is TGTGCCAGCAGTCTAATGACAGGGGGCTCCTATGGCTACACCTTC.

This sequence joins TRBV28 and TRBJ1-2; D uncertain. Trimming took 3 bases from V and 1 from J, leaving 3 bases between them. Germline CDR1 is MDHEN and CDR2 is SYDVKM. The CDR3 has 12 amino acids. The CDR3 DNA reads TGTGCCAGCAGTTTCATTAACTATGGCTACACCTTC. Translation gives CASSFINYGYTF.

The chain has TRBV3-1 (or the pseudogene TRBV3-2) and TRBJ2-2, with a weak D call TRBD2 (5 bases). The CDR3 contains 13 residues. V was shortened by 1 base and J by 7 bases, with 7 bases between the two germline ends. Germline lookup yields CDR1 LGHDT and CDR2 YNNKEL (reference sequence). CDR3 DNA sequence: TGTGCCAGCAGCCAAGGGGCGGGCGGGGAGCTGTTTTTT. Amino acids: CASSQGAGGELFF.

The chain uses TRBV10-3 and TRBJ1-1; 8 nucleotides agree with TRBD1. Trimming cost V 4 bases and J 3 bases; bases outside gene matches: 1. CDR1 is ENHRY and CDR2 is SYGVKD in the germline V gene. The CDR3 runs to 13 residues. The CDR3 sequence: CAISGGQDTEAFF. CDR3 nucleotides: TGTGCCATCAGTGGGGGACAGGACACTGAAGCTTTCTTT.

The V gene is TRBV28, the J gene TRBJ1-1; a possible D gene is TRBD1 (5 bases). This CDR3 region has 14 residues. The ends were cut back, 6 bases at V and 5 bases at J, with 16 bases in the middle. Germline V CDR1 and CDR2: MDHEN, SYDVKM. The CDR3 nucleotides read TGTGCCAGCAGCCTCCCGTTGGGGGGGACTGAAGCTTTCTTT. This sequence encodes CASSLPLGGTEAFF. The entire variable domain, with the rest obtained from reference TRBV28 and TRBJ1-1, is as follows: DVKVTQSSRYLVKRTGEKVFLECVQDMDHENMFWYRQDPGLGLRLIYFSYDVKMKEKGDIPEGYSVSREKKERFSLILESASTNQTSMYLCASSLPLGGTEAFFGQGTRLTVV.

This clone was recorded only once. This chain uses TRBV10-2 with TRBJ1-1, with 12 nucleotides matching TRBD1. CDR1 WSHSY and CDR2 SAAADI come from the germline V gene. CDR3 length: 13 residues. J lost 4 bases, V lost 8 bases, and 2 bases had no gene match. CDR3 protein: CASQGQGATEAFF. The CDR3 nucleotides read TGCGCCAGCCAGGGACAGGGGGCCACTGAAGCTTTCTTT.

This clone was seen only a few times. The chain employs TRBV7-9 and TRBJ1-2; D might be TRBD1 (6 bases). Germline CDR1 SEHNR, CDR2 FQNEAQ (reference sequence). The CDR3 consists of 16 residues. V was pared by 4 bases and J by 0 bases, with 15 bases between. Written as DNA, the CDR3 is TGTGCCAGCAGCTCAAGGGGGACAACGGCTAACTATGGCTACACCTTC. Translating gives CASSSRGTTANYGYTF.

The chain combines TRBV7-9 with TRBJ1-5, with 10 bases matching TRBD1. Germline trimming cut 3 bases from V and 6 bases from J; bases unmatched to any gene: 5. Germline V gene lookup returns CDR1 SEHNR and CDR2 FQNEAQ (reference sequence). The CDR3 contains 15 residues. DNA for the CDR3: TGTGCCAGCAGCTTCCGCGACAGGGGGCGTCAGCCCCAGCATTTT. Translated: CASSFRDRGRQPQHF.

This CDR3 reads CASSLGQGFVDGYTF. CDR3 sequence (DNA): TGTGCCAGCAGTTTGGGACAGGGGTTCGTTGACGGCTACACCTTC. The gene calls are TRBV27 and TRBJ1-2, with TRBD1 matching 10 bases. V lost 3 bases to trimming and J lost 8 bases; unmatched junction nucleotides: 9. This CDR3 spans 15 amino acids. From germline, CDR1 is MNHEY and CDR2 SMNVEV (reference sequence).

The chain combines TRBV9 with TRBJ2-5; 7 positions agree with TRBD2. Germline loops: CDR1 SGDLS, CDR2 YYNGEE. This CDR3 has 14 amino acids. The ends lost 0 bases at V and 2 bases at J; junction bases unmatched: 1. CDR3 sequence: CASSVGGGQETQYF. CDR3 in DNA: TGTGCCAGCAGCGTAGGGGGGGGTCAAGAGACCCAGTACTTC. Variable domain in full (rest from reference TRBV9 and TRBJ2-5): DSGVTQTPKHLITATGQRVTLRCSPRSGDLSVYWYQQSLDQGLQFLIQYYNGEERAKGNILERFSAQQFPDLHSELNLSSLELGDSALYFCASSVGGGQETQYFGPGTRLLVL.

V is TRBV5-1 and J is TRBJ2-5; D is perhaps TRBD2 (6 bases). The CDR3 is made up of 15 amino acids. The V end was cut by 4 bases, the J end by 2 bases, with 15 bases between. CDR1 is SGHRS, CDR2 YFSETQ, per germline. The CDR3 protein is CASSLQTGLQETQYF. In nucleotides, the CDR3 is TGCGCCAGCAGCCTCCAAACAGGACTACAAGAGACCCAGTACTTC. Variable domain in full (rest from reference TRBV5-1 and TRBJ2-5): KAGVTQTPRYLIKTRGQQVTLSCSPISGHRSVSWYQQTPGQGLQFLFEYFSETQRNKGNFPGRFSGRQFSNSRSEMNVSTLELGDSALYLCASSLQTGLQETQYFGPGTRLLVL.

This sequence joins TRBV7-2 and TRBJ1-1; no clear D gene. Trimming stripped 4 bases from V and 1 base from J, with 10 bases between. Germline CDR1 reads SGHTA; CDR2 reads FQGNSA. The CDR3 consists of 14 residues. CDR3 coding DNA: TGTGCCAGCAGCTCACCTTCTAGGAACACTGAAGCTTTCTTT. Protein sequence: CASSSPSRNTEAFF.

The rearrangement joins TRBV10-3 to TRBJ2-1; 8 bases align to TRBD2. Looked up from germline, CDR1 is ENHRY and CDR2 is SYGVKD. CDR3 length: 16 residues. J lost 2 bases, V lost 2 bases, and 5 bases had no gene match. The CDR3 DNA follows: TGTGCCATCAGTGAGATGGCGGGAGGACCCTACAATGAGCAGTTCTTC. Amino acid sequence: CAISEMAGGPYNEQFF.

This chain joins TRBV4-3 and TRBJ2-7; possibly TRBD2 for D (6 bases). Germline V lookup: CDR1 LGHNA, CDR2 YSLEER. The V gene lost 3 bases and the J gene lost 3 bases, with 12 bases spanning the gap. The CDR3 has 14 residues. The CDR3 reads CASSQGLLYYEQYF. Here the CDR3 DNA reads TGCGCCAGCAGCCAGGGACTCCTCTACTACGAGCAGTACTTC.

This rearrangement joins TRBV2 to TRBJ1-2, with unresolved D. The CDR3 length is 12 residues. V lost 3 bases to trimming and J lost 0 bases, with 2 bases between them. Germline loops: CDR1 SNHLY, CDR2 FYNNEI. The CDR3 here is CASSDTNYGYTF. The CDR3 nucleotides read TGTGCCAGCAGTGACACTAACTATGGCTACACCTTC.

The chain employs TRBV28 and TRBJ1-6, with TRBD1 as a possible D gene (5 bases). From germline, CDR1 is MDHEN and CDR2 SYDVKM. The CDR3 contains 14 residues. The V end was cut by 8 bases, the J end by 7 bases, with 15 bases between. The CDR3 DNA is TGTGCCAGCGGGACTTTTGGGGGGAATTCACCCCTCCACTTT. This encodes CASGTFGGNSPLHF.

This sequence joins TRBV30 and TRBJ1-2, with D hard to call. Germline CDR1 reads GTSNPN; CDR2 reads SVGIG (reference sequence). Trimming removed 1 base at V and 8 bases at J, with 8 bases between. The CDR3 contains 11 residues. CDR3 DNA sequence: TGTGCCTGGAGTGCGGCGGGGGGCTACACCTTC. Encoded protein: CAWSAAGGYTF.

This sequence joins TRBV19 and TRBJ2-3, with 7 bases lining up with TRBD2. The junction had 10 bases not matched to a gene; V was cut back by 2 bases and J by 2 bases. The CDR3 covers 17 residues. The V gene's germline CDR1 is LNHDA and CDR2 SQIVND (reference sequence). For the CDR3, the DNA is TGTGCCAGTAGTATAATTATGGGGCTAGCGGTCACAGATACGCAGTATTTT. It codes for CASSIIMGLAVTDTQYF.

Only one count was recorded for this clone. The rearrangement uses TRBV5-1 and TRBJ2-1; D gene ambiguous. Germline V lookup: CDR1 SGHRS, CDR2 YFSETQ. V dropped 0 bases and J dropped 0 bases, with 7 bases sitting between them. The CDR3 spans 15 residues. In DNA, the CDR3 is TGCGCCAGCAGCTTGGCCGCGAGCTCCTACAATGAGCAGTTCTTC. Protein product: CASSLAASSYNEQFF.

The rearrangement uses TRBV28 and TRBJ1-1; D gene ambiguous. The germline V and J ends were trimmed by 5 bases and 0 bases, with 4 bases remaining between them. The CDR3 contains 12 residues. Germline V lookup: CDR1 MDHEN, CDR2 SYDVKM. The CDR3 nucleotides are TGTGCCAGCAGTCAAATGAACACTGAAGCTTTCTTT. This gives the protein CASSQMNTEAFF.

The rearrangement joins TRBV28 to TRBJ1-5; a weak D match, TRBD1 (6 bases). CDR1 is MDHEN and CDR2 is SYDVKM in the germline V gene. The CDR3 is made up of 16 amino acids. V lost 1 base and J lost 1, with 11 bases in between. In nucleotides, the CDR3 is TGTGCCAGCAGTTTATCGACAGGCGGGAGCAATCAGCCCCAGCATTTT. Its translation is CASSLSTGGSNQPQHF.